This T cell receptor (beta chain) was recorded in a study of human T cells and chemical hapten exposure. Study observations and caveats: The number of TCRs over 1 in 1000 frequency stayed unchanged after DPC. Among expanded TCRs, significantly more large CDR3 similarity clusters formed than among controls.

This clonotype was counted at least ten times. Its target is unknown. Per the original methods: A typical sample had around 90,000 TCRs, with roughly 23,224 to 690,600 overall. One entry per CDR3 protein, called by TCRdb with MiXCR from the RACE reads. V and J calls and clone size were set by TCRdb, not the authors. The sample includes 90,000 or so distinct CDR3 sequences, 8.5% to 9% seen only once; the top ten take 2.6%. Time point specified: pre-sensitization, week 0. Treatment defined: therapeutic diphenylcyclopropenone sensitization with weekly scalp DPC. Participating donors were patients with alopecia, aged 18 to 70 years, considered appropriate candidates for DPC. The germline gives CDR1 SGDLS, CDR2 YYNGEE. Trimming removed 4 bases from V and 1 base from J, with 14 bases in between. This CDR3 has 15 amino acids.

This chain links TRBV9 with TRBJ2-5; a weak D match, TRBD2 (5 bases). The source is a man aged 35-49 years with alopecia areata. Some clones in this sample may be carry-over from other donors' samples. The sample consisted of whole blood, taken in connection with sensitization to the hapten diphenylcyclopropenone (DPC). CDR3 loop: CASSSSPNPQETQYF. The CDR3 bases are TGTGCCAGCAGCTCTAGCCCCAACCCCCAAGAGACCCAGTACTTC.